These 15 T cell receptor beta chains share one sample of origin, sequenced in a study of spatial heterogeneity in lung cancer. TCRdb re-called the 5' RACE reads through MiXCR, storing one row per CDR3 protein. In the table there are about 47,000 distinct CDR3 sequences, around 7.7% of which are singletons. The sample's time point: blood at routine non-recurrence follow-up after resection. Whole RNA, which was extracted from tumor, nontumor lung tissue or frozen PBMC, was sequenced without any cell sorting. The sample in question was PBMCs, obtained at follow-up. The receptors originated from a female donor with early-stage non-small cell lung cancer.

This chain connects TRBV5-4 to TRBJ1-3; 8 nucleotides align to TRBD1. Germline values: CDR1 SGHNT, CDR2 YYREEE (reference sequence). After removal of 4 bases from V and 7 bases from J, the junction contained 7 bases not matched to a gene. The CDR3 has 14 amino acids. In DNA, the CDR3 is TGTGCCAGCAGCCCCTCCGACAGGGGCAACACCATATATTTT. Translation gives CASSPSDRGNTIYF.

At least ten counts were recorded for this clonotype. J is TRBJ1-2 and V is TRBV7-2; a possible D gene is TRBD1 (5 bases). The CDR3 length is 16 residues. From germline, CDR1 is SGHTA and CDR2 FQGNSA. Trimming stripped 5 bases from V and 0 bases from J, with 16 bases between. CDR3 nucleotide sequence: TGTGCCAGCAGCCCCATGGGAGGGACCTCTAACTATGGCTACACCTTC. It yields the protein CASSPMGGTSNYGYTF.

This chain links TRBV7-2 with TRBJ2-2; 10 bases line up with TRBD2. The CDR3 runs to 19 residues. Unmatched junction bases numbered 11, after V lost 0 bases and J lost 4 bases. Germline-derived CDR1 and CDR2 are SGHTA and FQGNSA. The CDR3 loop is CASSLALLAGGRGTGELFF. The CDR3 DNA sequence: TGTGCCAGCAGCTTAGCGCTTTTAGCGGGGGGACGGGGCACCGGGGAGCTGTTTTTT.

The chain carries TRBV6-1 and TRBJ1-5; D unclear. This CDR3 is 12 amino acids long. Germline V gene sequence: CDR1 MNHNS, CDR2 SASEGT. The germline V and J ends were trimmed by 4 bases and 5 bases, with 6 bases remaining between them. CDR3 amino acids: CASSGWDQPQHF. Here the CDR3 DNA reads TGTGCCAGCAGTGGGTGGGATCAGCCCCAGCATTTT.

This clonotype was seen repeatedly, ten times or more. The chain joins TRBV7-2 to TRBJ2-6; 13 nucleotides match TRBD2. This CDR3 is 17 amino acids long. The germline CDR1 and CDR2 sequences are SGHTA and FQGNSA. V was clipped by 5 bases and J by 2 bases; unmatched bases: 3. DNA for the CDR3: TGTGCCAGCAGCACCGGACTAGCGGGGGCTGGGGCCAACGTCCTGACTTTC. Translating gives CASSTGLAGAGANVLTF.

The chain employs TRBV7-3 and TRBJ1-2, with D possibly matching TRBD1 (6 bases). The germline CDR1 and CDR2 sequences are SGHTA and FQGTGA. V lost 5 bases to trimming and J lost 6 bases, with 13 bases between them. CDR3 length equals 13 residues. CDR3 sequence (DNA): TGTGCCAGCAGCCCTACCCCAGGGGATGGCTACACCTTC. This codes for CASSPTPGDGYTF.

The rearrangement joins TRBV7-2 to TRBJ1-2; possible D gene TRBD1, 5 bases. The CDR3 contains 13 residues. Germline V gene lookup returns CDR1 SGHTA and CDR2 FQGNSA. V was trimmed by 5 bases and J by 6 bases, leaving 13 bases between them. The CDR3 DNA follows: TGTGCCAGCAGCCCTAGGGACGGGAATGGCTACACCTTC. Its protein is CASSPRDGNGYTF.

This clonotype was counted ten times or more. J is TRBJ2-5 and V is TRBV4-1; 9 bases align to TRBD2. The ends lost 0 bases at V and 4 bases at J; junction bases unmatched: 3. The CDR3 is made up of 15 amino acids. Germline loops: CDR1 MGHRA, CDR2 YSYEKL. The chain's CDR3 is CASSQERGGLETQYF. CDR3 nucleotides: TGCGCCAGCAGCCAAGAGCGGGGGGGCTTAGAGACCCAGTACTTC.

This clonotype was observed many times. This CDR3 is CASSRPGPLSGELFF. The CDR3 DNA reads TGCGCCAGCAGCCGGCCGGGACCCCTGTCCGGGGAGCTGTTTTTT. The chain joins TRBV5-1 to TRBJ2-2; D tentatively reads TRBD1 or TRBD2 (5 bases each). CDR1 SGHRS and CDR2 YFSETQ come from the germline V gene. CDR3 size: 15 residues. Trimming shortened V by 4 bases and J by 6 bases, and 16 bases separated the two germline ends.

This clonotype was recorded many times. The chain couples TRBV28 to TRBJ2-7; D uncertain. CDR1 and CDR2 from the germline V gene are MDHEN and SYDVKM. The CDR3 is made up of 14 amino acids. Between the trimmed V and J ends, which lost 6 bases and 0 bases, there was a span of 12 bases. Here the CDR3 DNA reads TGTGCCAGCAGCTCGGCCTGGGGCTCCTACGAGCAGTACTTC. It codes for CASSSAWGSYEQYF.

This clonotype occurred many times. The CDR3 is CASSQDPRQGEVYGYTF. CDR3 coding DNA: TGTGCCAGCAGCCAAGATCCCCGACAGGGGGAGGTCTATGGCTACACCTTC. This chain uses TRBV14 with TRBJ1-2; 9 bases fit TRBD1. The ends lost 0 bases at V and 4 bases at J; junction bases unmatched: 9. The CDR3 has 17 residues. Per the germline V gene, CDR1 is SGHDN and CDR2 is FVKESK.

This chain's CDR3 is CASSPGTVSSYNEQFF. The CDR3 DNA sequence: TGTGCCAGCAGCCCTGGGACAGTTAGCTCCTACAATGAGCAGTTCTTC. The rearrangement joins TRBV7-8 to TRBJ2-1, with 7 bases matching TRBD1. Germline trimming cut 5 bases from V and 0 bases from J; bases unmatched to any gene: 7. Germline lookup yields CDR1 SGHVS and CDR2 FQNEAQ. The CDR3 totals 16 residues.

In this sample, this clonotype turned up many times. The rearrangement uses TRBV7-6 and TRBJ2-5; 7 positions agree with TRBD2. The CDR3 consists of 17 residues. Germline V gene lookup returns CDR1 SGHVS and CDR2 FNYEAQ. The J segment lost 4 bases and the V segment lost 3 bases, leaving 14 bases of the junction unmatched. CDR3 sequence: CASSLEPAGEYSETQYF. The CDR3 nucleotides are TGTGCCAGCAGCTTGGAACCGGCGGGGGAATACTCAGAGACCCAGTACTTC.

This clonotype was seen only once. The CDR3 region has the DNA TGTGCCAGCAGCCCGACGGGGGTCTATGGCTACACCTTC. It codes for CASSPTGVYGYTF. The rearrangement joins TRBV5-6 to TRBJ1-2; D possibly corresponds to TRBD1 (5 bases). Germline V gene sequence: CDR1 SGHDT, CDR2 YYEEEE. V shed 4 bases and J shed 4 bases, with 11 bases lying between them. CDR3 length equals 13 residues.

The J gene is TRBJ1-1, the V gene TRBV25-1, with TRBD1 as a possible D gene (5 bases). The V gene lost 10 bases and the J gene lost 4 bases, with 19 bases spanning the gap. CDR1 is MGHDK, CDR2 SYGVNS, per germline. The CDR3 totals 14 residues. CDR3 in amino acids: CATLGTPLGTEAFF. In nucleotides, the CDR3 is TGTGCCACCCTTGGGACCCCTCTGGGCACTGAAGCTTTCTTT. Full variable domain (outside the CDR3, taken from reference TRBV25-1 and TRBJ1-1): EADIYQTPRYLVIGTGKKITLECSQTMGHDKMYWYQQDPGMELHLIHYSYGVNSTEKGDLSSESTVSRIRTEHFPLTLESARPSHTSQYLCATLGTPLGTEAFFGQGTRLTVV.